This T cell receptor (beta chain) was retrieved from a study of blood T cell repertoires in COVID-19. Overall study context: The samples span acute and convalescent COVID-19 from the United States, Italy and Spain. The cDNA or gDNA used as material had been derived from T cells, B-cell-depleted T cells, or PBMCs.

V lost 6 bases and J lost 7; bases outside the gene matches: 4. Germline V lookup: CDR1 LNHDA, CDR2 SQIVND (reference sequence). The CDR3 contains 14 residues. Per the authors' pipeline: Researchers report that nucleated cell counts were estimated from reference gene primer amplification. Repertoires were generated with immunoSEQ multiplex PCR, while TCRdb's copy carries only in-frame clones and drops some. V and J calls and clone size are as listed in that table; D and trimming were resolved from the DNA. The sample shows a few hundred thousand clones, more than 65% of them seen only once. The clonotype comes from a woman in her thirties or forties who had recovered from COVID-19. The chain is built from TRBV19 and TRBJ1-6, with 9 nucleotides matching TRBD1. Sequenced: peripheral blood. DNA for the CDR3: TGTGCCAGTAGGGGGACAGGGAACAATTCACCCCTCCACTTT. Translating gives CASRGTGNNSPLHF.